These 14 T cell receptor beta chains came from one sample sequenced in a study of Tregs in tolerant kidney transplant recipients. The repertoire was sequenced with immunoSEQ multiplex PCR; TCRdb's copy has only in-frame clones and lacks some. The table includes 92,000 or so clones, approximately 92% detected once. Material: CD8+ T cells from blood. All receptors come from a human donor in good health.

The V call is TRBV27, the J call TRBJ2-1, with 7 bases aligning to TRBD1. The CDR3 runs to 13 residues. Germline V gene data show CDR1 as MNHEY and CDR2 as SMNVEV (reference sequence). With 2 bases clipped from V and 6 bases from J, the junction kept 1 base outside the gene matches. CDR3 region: CASSLPGGNEQFF. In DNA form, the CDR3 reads TGTGCCAGCAGTTTACCAGGGGGCAATGAGCAGTTCTTC.

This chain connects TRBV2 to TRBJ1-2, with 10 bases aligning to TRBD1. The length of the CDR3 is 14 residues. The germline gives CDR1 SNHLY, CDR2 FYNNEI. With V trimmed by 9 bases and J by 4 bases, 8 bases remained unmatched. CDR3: CARGQGKYGYGYTF. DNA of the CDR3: TGTGCCAGGGGACAGGGGAAATATGGCTATGGCTACACCTTC.

In nucleotides, the CDR3 is TGTGCCAGCAAGCCAGAGACCCAGTACTTC. Translation: CASKPETQYF. This chain joins TRBV19 and TRBJ2-5; D remains unclear. The germline CDR1 and CDR2 sequences are LNHDA and SQIVND (reference sequence). The CDR3 is 10 amino acids. Trimming took off 9 bases at V and 4 bases at J, with 6 bases between the two ends.

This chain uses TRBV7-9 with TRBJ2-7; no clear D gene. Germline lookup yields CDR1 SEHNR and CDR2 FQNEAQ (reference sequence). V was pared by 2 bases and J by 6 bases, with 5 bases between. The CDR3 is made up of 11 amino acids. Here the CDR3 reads CASSLNREQYF. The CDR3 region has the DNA TGTGCCAGCAGCTTAAATCGCGAGCAGTACTTC.

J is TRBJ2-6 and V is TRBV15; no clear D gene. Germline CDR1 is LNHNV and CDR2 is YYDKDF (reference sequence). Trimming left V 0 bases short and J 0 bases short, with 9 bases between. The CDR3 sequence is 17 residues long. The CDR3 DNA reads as TGTGCCACCAGCAGAGATCGGGCTTACTCTGGGGCCAACGTCCTGACTTTC. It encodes CATSRDRAYSGANVLTF. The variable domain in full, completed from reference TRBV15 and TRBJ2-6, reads DAMVIQNPRYQVTQFGKPVTLSCSQTLNHNVMYWYQQKSSQAPKLLFHYYDKDFNNEADTPDNFQSRRPNTSFCFLDIRSPGLGDTAMYLCATSRDRAYSGANVLTFGAGSRLTVL.

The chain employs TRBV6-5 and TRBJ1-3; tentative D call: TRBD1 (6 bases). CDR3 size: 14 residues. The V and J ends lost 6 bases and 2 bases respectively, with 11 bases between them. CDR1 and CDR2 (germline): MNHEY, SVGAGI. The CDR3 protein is CASRRRGTGNTIYF. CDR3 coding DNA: TGTGCCAGCAGGAGAAGGGGGACTGGAAACACCATATATTTT.

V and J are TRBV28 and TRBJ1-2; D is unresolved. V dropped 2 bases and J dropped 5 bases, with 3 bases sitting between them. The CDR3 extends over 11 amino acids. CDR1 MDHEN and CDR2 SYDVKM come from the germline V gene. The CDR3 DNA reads TGTGCCAGCAGTTTAAGTTATGGCTACACCTTC. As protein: CASSLSYGYTF.

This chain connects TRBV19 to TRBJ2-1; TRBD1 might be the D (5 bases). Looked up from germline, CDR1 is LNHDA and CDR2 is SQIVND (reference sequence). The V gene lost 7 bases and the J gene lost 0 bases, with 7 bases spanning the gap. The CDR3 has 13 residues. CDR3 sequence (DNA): TGTGCCAGTAAAGGGGACTCCTACAATGAGCAGTTCTTC. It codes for CASKGDSYNEQFF.

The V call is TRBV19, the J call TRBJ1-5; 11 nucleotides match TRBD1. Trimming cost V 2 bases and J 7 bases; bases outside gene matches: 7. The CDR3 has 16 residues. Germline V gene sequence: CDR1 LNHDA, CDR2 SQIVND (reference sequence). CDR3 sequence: CASSITGTGGRQPQHF. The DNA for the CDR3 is TGTGCCAGTAGTATAACTGGGACAGGGGGTAGGCAGCCCCAGCATTTT.

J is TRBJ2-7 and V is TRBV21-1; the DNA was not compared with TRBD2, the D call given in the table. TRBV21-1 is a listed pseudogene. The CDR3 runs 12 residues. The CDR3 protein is CASSRSFYEQYF. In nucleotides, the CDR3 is TGTGCCAGCAGCAGGAGTTTCTACGAGCAGTACTTC.

CDR3 sequence: CASSLDSNQPQHF. CDR3 sequence (DNA): TGCGCCAGCAGCTTGGACAGTAATCAGCCCCAGCATTTT. The chain has TRBV5-1 and TRBJ1-5; no firm D call. The length of the CDR3 is 13 residues. Trimming took 0 bases from V and 4 from J, leaving 5 bases between them. From germline, CDR1 is SGHRS and CDR2 YFSETQ.

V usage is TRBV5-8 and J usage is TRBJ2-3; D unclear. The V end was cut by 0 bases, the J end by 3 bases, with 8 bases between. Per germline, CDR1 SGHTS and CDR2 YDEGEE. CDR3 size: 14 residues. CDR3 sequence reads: CASSLGQVTDTQYF. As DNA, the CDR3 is TGTGCCAGCAGCTTGGGGCAGGTTACAGATACGCAGTATTTT.

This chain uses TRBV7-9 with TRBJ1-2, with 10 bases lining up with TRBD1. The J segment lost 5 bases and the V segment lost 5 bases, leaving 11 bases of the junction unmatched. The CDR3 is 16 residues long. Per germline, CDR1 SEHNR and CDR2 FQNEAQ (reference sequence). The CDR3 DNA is TGTGCCAGCAGCCCCCCCGGGACAGGGGCTTCATATGGCTACACCTTC. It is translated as CASSPPGTGASYGYTF. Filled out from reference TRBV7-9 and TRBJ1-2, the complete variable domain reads DTGVSQNPRHKITKRGQNVTFRCDPISEHNRLYWYRQTLGQGPEFLTYFQNEAQLEKSRLLSDRFSAERPKGSFSTLEIQRTEQGDSAMYLCASSPPGTGASYGYTFGSGTRLTVV.

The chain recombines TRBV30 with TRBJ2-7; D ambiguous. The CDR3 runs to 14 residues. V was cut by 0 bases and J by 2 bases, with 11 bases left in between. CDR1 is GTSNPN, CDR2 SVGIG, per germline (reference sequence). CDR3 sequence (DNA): TGTGCCTGGAGTGTGGGTCATGGGGCCTACGAGCAGTACTTC. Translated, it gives CAWSVGHGAYEQYF.